This T cell receptor beta chain was recorded in a study of cytomegalovirus exposure and HLA in healthy donors. Turning to the study itself: It was reported in a later analysis that the approximately 120 validation repertoires used the same platform as the approximately 650 first-cohort repertoires.

Using immunoSEQ multiplex PCR, the repertoire was profiled, and TCRdb retains in-frame clones only, with some absent. The data show about 310,000 clones, 88% seen once. The study, taken as a whole, reports: Reports showed the classifier diagnosing cytomegalovirus status with high specificity and sensitivity. The study put 150 to 200 TCR beta chains on its list as cytomegalovirus-associated.

The V gene's germline CDR1 is MNHEY and CDR2 SVGAGI. CDR3 length equals 14 residues. V lost 4 bases, J lost 3 bases, and 12 bases lay in between. Regarding this clone: Its specificity is unknown.

The chain couples TRBV6-5 to TRBJ2-5, with D possibly being TRBD1 (6 bases). This sequence originates from a man in his thirties or forties in good health and CMV-seronegative. Sequenced input: PBMCs. The CDR3 loop is CASSSDWTEETQYF. CDR3 in DNA: TGTGCCAGCAGTTCAGATTGGACAGAAGAGACCCAGTACTTC.